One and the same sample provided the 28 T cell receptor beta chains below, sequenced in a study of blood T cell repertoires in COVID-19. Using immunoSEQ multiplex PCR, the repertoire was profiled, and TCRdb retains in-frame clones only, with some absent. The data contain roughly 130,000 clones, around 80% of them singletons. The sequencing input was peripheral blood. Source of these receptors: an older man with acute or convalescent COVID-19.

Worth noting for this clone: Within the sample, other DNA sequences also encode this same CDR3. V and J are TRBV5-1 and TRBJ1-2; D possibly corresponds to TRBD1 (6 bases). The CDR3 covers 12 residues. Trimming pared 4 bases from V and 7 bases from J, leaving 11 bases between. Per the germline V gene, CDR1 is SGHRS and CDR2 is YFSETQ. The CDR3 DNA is TGCGCCAGCAGCCCGACAGGTCTTGGCTACACCTTC. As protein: CASSPTGLGYTF.

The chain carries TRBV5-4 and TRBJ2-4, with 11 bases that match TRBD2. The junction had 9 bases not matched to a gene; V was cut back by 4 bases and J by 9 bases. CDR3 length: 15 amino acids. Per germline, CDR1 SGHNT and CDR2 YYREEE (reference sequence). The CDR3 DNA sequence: TGTGCCAGCAGCCCTGGCGGTAGCGGGGGGGGCATTCAGTACTTC. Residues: CASSPGGSGGGIQYF.

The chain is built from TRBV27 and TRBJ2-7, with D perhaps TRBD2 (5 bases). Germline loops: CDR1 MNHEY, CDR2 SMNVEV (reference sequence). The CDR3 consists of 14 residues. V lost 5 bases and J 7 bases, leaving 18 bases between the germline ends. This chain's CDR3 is CASSPYETRGEQYF. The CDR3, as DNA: TGTGCCAGCAGTCCCTATGAGACCCGGGGAGAGCAGTACTTC.

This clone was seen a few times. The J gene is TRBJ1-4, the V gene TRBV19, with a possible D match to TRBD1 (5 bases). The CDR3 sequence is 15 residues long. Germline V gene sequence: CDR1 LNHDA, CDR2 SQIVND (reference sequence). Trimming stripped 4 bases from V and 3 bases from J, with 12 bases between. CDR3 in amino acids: CASSNPRGANEKLFF. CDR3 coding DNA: TGTGCCAGTAGTAACCCAAGGGGTGCTAATGAAAAACTGTTTTTT.

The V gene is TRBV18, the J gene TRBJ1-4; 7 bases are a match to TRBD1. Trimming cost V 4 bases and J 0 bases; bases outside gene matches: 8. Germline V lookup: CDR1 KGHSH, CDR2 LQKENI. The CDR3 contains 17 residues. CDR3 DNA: TGTGCCAGCTCACTACGGGGACAGCAGGCAACTAATGAAAAACTGTTTTTT. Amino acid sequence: CASSLRGQQATNEKLFF.

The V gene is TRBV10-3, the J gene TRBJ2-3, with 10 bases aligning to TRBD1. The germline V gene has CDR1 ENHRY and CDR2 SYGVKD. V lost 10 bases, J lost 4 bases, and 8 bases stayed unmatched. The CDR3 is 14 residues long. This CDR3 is CATRQGAGADTQYF. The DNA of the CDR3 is TGTGCCACCCGACAGGGGGCGGGGGCAGATACGCAGTATTTT.

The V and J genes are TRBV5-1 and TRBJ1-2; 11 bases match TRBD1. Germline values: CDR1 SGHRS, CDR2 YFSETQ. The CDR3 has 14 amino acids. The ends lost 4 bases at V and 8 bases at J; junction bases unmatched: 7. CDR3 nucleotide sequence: TGCGCCAGCAGCACGGACAGGGGGCGAGGGGGCTACACCTTC. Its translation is CASSTDRGRGGYTF.

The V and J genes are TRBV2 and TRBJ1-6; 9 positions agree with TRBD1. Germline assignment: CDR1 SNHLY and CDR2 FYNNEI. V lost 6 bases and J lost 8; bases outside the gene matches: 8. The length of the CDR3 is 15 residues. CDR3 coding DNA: TGTGCCAGCAGACCCCGGACAGGGGCGGATTCACCCCTCCACTTT. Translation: CASRPRTGADSPLHF.

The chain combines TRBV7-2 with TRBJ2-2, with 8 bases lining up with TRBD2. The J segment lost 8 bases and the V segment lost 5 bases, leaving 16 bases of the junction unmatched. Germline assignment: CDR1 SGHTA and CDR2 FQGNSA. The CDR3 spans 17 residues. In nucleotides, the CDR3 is TGTGCCAGCAGCCCCCGGGGTAGCGGGGCTCTGACGGGGGAGCTGTTTTTT. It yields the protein CASSPRGSGALTGELFF. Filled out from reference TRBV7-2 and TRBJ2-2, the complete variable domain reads GAGVSQSPSNKVTEKGKDVELRCDPISGHTALYWYRQSLGQGLEFLIYFQGNSAPDKSGLPSDRFSAERTGGSVSTLTIQRTQQEDSAVYLCASSPRGSGALTGELFFGEGSRLTVL.

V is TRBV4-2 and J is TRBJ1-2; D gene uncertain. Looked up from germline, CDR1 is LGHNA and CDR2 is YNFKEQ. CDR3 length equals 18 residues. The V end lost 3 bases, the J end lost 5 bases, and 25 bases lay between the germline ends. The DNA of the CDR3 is TGTGCCAGCAGCCAGGCCGGGCAATTTATTGCGGGTCTATATGGCTACACCTTC. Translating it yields CASSQAGQFIAGLYGYTF.

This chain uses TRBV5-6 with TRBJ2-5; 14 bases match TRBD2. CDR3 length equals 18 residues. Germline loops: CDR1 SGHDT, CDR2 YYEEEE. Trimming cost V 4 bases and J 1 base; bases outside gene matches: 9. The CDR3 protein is CASSRNGGLAGVQETQYF. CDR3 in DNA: TGTGCCAGCAGCCGAAACGGGGGACTAGCGGGGGTCCAAGAGACCCAGTACTTC.

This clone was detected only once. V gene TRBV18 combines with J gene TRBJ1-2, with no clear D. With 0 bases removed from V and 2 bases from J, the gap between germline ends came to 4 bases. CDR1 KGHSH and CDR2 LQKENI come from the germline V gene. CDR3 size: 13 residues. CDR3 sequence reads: CASSPPSNYGYTF. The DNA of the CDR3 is TGTGCCAGCTCACCACCATCAAACTATGGCTACACCTTC.

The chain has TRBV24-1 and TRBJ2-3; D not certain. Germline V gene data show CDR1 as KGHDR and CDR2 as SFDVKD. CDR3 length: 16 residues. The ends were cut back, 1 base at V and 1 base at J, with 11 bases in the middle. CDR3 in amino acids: CATSDFITPGTDTQYF. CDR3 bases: TGTGCCACCAGTGATTTTATTACTCCCGGCACAGATACGCAGTATTTT.

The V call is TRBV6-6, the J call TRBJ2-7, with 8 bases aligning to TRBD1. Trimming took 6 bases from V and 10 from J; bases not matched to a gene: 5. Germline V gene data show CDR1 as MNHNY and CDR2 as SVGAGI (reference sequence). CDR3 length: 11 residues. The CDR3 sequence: CASRVGQGQYF. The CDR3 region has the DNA TGTGCCAGCAGGGTAGGACAGGGACAGTACTTC.

This CDR3 reads CASSLVPGEKLFF. The CDR3 region has the DNA TGCGCCAGCAGCTTGGTGCCGGGTGAAAAACTGTTTTTT. The V and J genes are TRBV5-1 and TRBJ1-4, with unresolved D. V was shortened by 0 bases and J by 7 bases, with 7 bases between the two germline ends. Germline CDR1 reads SGHRS; CDR2 reads YFSETQ. The CDR3 sequence is 13 residues long.

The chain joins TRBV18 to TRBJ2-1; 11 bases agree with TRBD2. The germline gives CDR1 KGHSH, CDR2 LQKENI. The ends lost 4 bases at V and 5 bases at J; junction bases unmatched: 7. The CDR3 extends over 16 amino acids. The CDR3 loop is CASSRPGTSGNNEQFF. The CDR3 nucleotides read TGTGCCAGCTCACGACCAGGGACTAGCGGAAACAATGAGCAGTTCTTC.

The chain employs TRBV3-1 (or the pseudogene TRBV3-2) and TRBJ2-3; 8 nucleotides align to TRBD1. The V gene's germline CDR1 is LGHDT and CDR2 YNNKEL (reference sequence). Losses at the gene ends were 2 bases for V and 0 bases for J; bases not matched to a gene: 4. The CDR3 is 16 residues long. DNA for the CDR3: TGTGCCAGCAGCCAACCGGGACAGGTGAGCACAGATACGCAGTATTTT. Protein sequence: CASSQPGQVSTDTQYF.

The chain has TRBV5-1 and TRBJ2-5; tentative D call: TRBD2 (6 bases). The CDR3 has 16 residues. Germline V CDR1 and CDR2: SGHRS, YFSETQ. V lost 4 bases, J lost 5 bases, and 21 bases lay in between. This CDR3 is CASSRENAGAVETQYF. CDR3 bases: TGCGCCAGCAGCCGGGAGAACGCCGGGGCGGTGGAGACCCAGTACTTC.

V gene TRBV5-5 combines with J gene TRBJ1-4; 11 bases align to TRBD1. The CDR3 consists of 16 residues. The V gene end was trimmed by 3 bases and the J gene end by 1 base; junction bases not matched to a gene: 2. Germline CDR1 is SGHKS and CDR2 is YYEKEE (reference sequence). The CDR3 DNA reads TGTGCCAGCAGCTGGGGACAGGGGGTAACTAATGAAAAACTGTTTTTT. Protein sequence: CASSWGQGVTNEKLFF. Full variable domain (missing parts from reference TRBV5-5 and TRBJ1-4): DAGVTQSPTHLIKTRGQQVTLRCSPISGHKSVSWYQQVLGQGPQFIFQYYEKEERGRGNFPDRFSARQFPNYSSELNVNALLLGDSALYLCASSWGQGVTNEKLFFGSGTQLSVL.

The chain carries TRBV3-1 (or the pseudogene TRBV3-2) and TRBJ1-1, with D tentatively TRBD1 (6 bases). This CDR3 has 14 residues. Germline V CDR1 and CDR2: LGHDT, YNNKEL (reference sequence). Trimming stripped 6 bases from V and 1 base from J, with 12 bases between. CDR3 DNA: TGTGCCAGCAGTCAGGGGTTTCGGAACACTGAAGCTTTCTTT. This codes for CASSQGFRNTEAFF.

This CDR3 reads CASSSRTGADADTQYF. CDR3 sequence (DNA): TGTGCCAGCAGCTCGCGGACAGGAGCTGATGCAGATACGCAGTATTTT. V and J are TRBV7-6 and TRBJ2-3; 7 nucleotides agree with TRBD1. CDR3 size: 16 residues. V lost 4 bases and J lost 4; bases outside the gene matches: 11. Germline CDR1 reads SGHVS; CDR2 reads FNYEAQ.

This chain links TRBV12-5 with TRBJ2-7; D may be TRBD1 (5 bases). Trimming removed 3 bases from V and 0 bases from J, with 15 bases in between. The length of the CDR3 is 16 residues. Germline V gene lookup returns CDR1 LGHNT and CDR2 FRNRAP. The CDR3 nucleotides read TGTGCTAGTGGTTTTAAGGGGTACCGACCCTCCTACGAGCAGTACTTC. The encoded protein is CASGFKGYRPSYEQYF.

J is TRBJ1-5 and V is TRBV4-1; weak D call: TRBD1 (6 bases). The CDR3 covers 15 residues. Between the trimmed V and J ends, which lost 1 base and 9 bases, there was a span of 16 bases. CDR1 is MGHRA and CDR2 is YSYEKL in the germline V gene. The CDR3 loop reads CASSQVGGGERPQHF. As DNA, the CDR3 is TGCGCCAGCAGCCAAGTGGGCGGGGGCGAGCGGCCCCAGCATTTT.

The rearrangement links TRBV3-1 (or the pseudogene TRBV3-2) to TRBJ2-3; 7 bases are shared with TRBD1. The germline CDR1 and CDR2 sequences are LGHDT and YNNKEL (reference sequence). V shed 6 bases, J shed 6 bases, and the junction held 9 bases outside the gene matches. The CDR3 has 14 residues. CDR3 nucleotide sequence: TGTGCCAGCAGGAGACAGGGTGTCTCGGATACGCAGTATTTT. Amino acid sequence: CASRRQGVSDTQYF.

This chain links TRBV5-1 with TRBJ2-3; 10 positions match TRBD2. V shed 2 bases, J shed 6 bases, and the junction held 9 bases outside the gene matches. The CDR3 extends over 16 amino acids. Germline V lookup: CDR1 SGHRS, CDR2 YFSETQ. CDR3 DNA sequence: TGCGCCAGCAGCTTCTTAAGCGGGGGGGCCTCGGATACGCAGTATTTT. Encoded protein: CASSFLSGGASDTQYF.

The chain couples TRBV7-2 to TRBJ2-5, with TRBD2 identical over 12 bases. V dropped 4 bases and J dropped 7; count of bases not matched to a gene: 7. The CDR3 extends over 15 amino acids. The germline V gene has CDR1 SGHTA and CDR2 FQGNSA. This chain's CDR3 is CASSSLAGGVRTQYF. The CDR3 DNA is TGTGCCAGCAGCTCTCTAGCGGGGGGGGTTAGGACCCAGTACTTC.

CDR3 protein: CASMKKRGGTDTQYF. As DNA, the CDR3 is TGTGCCAGCATGAAAAAGCGGGGGGGCACAGATACGCAGTATTTT. V and J are TRBV2 and TRBJ2-3; TRBD2 aligns across 9 bases. CDR1 and CDR2 from the germline V gene are SNHLY and FYNNEI. V lost 7 bases, J lost 1 base, and 6 bases stayed unmatched. This CDR3 is 15 amino acids long.

CDR3 protein: CASSQVGQNNEKLFF. In nucleotides, the CDR3 is TGTGCCAGCAGCCAAGTCGGACAGAATAATGAAAAACTGTTTTTT. J is TRBJ1-4 and V is TRBV4-2, with D maybe TRBD1 (6 bases). V lost 1 base, J lost 4 bases, and 10 bases lay in between. CDR1 LGHNA and CDR2 YNFKEQ come from the germline V gene. This CDR3 region has 15 residues.